The entry that follows covers one TCR beta chain sequence. The source of the sample is a study of blood T cell repertoires in COVID-19. About the study: The United States, Italy and Spain supplied acute and convalescent COVID-19 samples. PBMCs, B-cell-depleted T cells, or T cells were the source of the cDNA or gDNA that made up the material.

Germline V gives CDR1 MNHEY, CDR2 SVGAGI. The V and J ends lost 2 bases and 5 bases respectively, with 15 bases between them. The CDR3 covers 15 residues. Original processing methods: The assay estimated nucleated cells by amplifying reference gene primers. The assay was immunoSEQ multiplex PCR, and TCRdb's table has in-frame clones only and misses some. Clone size and V and J calls were adopted from that table, with D and trimming inferred from the DNA. This table holds under 85,000 clones, around 89% found once. The clonotype originates from a man aged 65 to 79 with active or convalescent COVID-19. Sequencing used peripheral blood. The V gene is TRBV6-5, the J gene TRBJ1-1, with D unclear. The CDR3: CASSYAGGGFTEAFF. The CDR3 coding sequence is TGTGCCAGCAGTTACGCCGGTGGAGGGTTTACTGAAGCTTTCTTT.